This T cell receptor (beta chain) was retrieved from a study of regulatory T cells in long-lasting Graves disease. Time point given: newly diagnosed GD, antithyroid drugs for less than 3 months. Generation of the TCR library employed RNA extracted from PBMCs. This clonotype was seen more than once but under ten times. Its specificity is unknown. Study results and caveats: TCR diversity was lower in persistent Graves' patients than in newly diagnosed ones.

For TCR beta, libraries came from iRepertoire HTBI primers and Arm-PCR of CDR3 regions. Using its own MiXCR run on the multiplex PCR reads, TCRdb lists one record per CDR3 protein. The profile covers 620,000 or so distinct CDR3 sequences, with around 15% appearing a single time and 18% taken by the ten largest. The same sample was also used in a study of T cells in Graves' hyperthyroidism and ophthalmopathy. From that report: Clinical symptoms, serum thyroxine and TRAb, thyroid ultrasound and orbital computed tomography together formed the diagnostic basis.

Material: peripheral blood mononuclear cells (PBMCs), obtained at new diagnosis, from a patient treated with antithyroid drugs. This TCR came from a woman in her twenties or thirties with Graves disease.

In DNA form, the CDR3 reads TGTGCCAGCAGTTCGGCCCACGGACTCGGGAATACGCAGTATTTT. This gives the protein CASSSAHGLGNTQYF. V is TRBV7-3 and J is TRBJ2-3, with D tentatively TRBD2 (5 bases). CDR1 and CDR2 (germline): SGHTA, FQGTGA. Trimming took 6 bases from V and 7 from J, leaving 20 bases between them. The CDR3 sequence is 15 residues long.